This T cell receptor (beta chain) came from a study of blood T cell repertoires in COVID-19. Authors' methods: The assay estimated nucleated cells by amplifying reference gene primers. Produced via immunoSEQ multiplex PCR; TCRdb's table is partial and in-frame only. V and J calls and clone size are those listed in that table; D and trimming were worked out from the DNA. The sample carries under 350,000 clones, just over 85% recorded once. Germline V CDR1 and CDR2: MNHEY, SVGEGT. The CDR3 totals 18 residues. V shed 4 bases, J shed 3 bases, and the junction held 14 bases outside the gene matches. Membership in each cohort depended on participant-reported clinical history.

Sequenced input: PBMCs or T cells enriched from blood (not recorded which). This chain joins TRBV6-2 or TRBV6-3 and TRBJ2-3; 9 nucleotides line up with TRBD2. This clonotype was sampled from a woman between 40 and 55 years old with acute COVID-19. CDR3 loop: CASSSAFAGGRRTDTQYF. The CDR3 coding sequence is TGTGCCAGCAGTTCGGCGTTCGCGGGAGGGCGTAGGACAGATACGCAGTATTTT.